This T cell receptor (beta chain) comes out of a study of shared clonotypes between healthy human individuals. Trimming stripped 0 bases from V and 5 bases from J, with 12 bases between. In germline, CDR1 is SGHRS, CDR2 YFSETQ. The CDR3 contains 14 residues. Profiling relied on immunoSEQ multiplex PCR, and the TCRdb table lists in-frame clones only, not all of them. The repertoire has about 980,000 clones, approximately 80% of them found once; the top ten carry around 1.4%. Sequences were obtained from memory CD4+ T cells sorted from blood. Subset defined: CD45RA-negative fraction. The chain is built from TRBV5-1 and TRBJ2-7; tentative D call: TRBD2 (6 bases). The TCR comes from a man younger than 30 in good health. For the CDR3, the DNA is TGCGCCAGCAGCTTGGGTAGGGAGGACGACGAGCAGTACTTC. Protein sequence: CASSLGREDDEQYF.